This T cell receptor beta chain was recorded in a study of blood T cell repertoires in COVID-19. Study background: PBMCs, B-cell-depleted T cells, or T cells provided the cDNA or gDNA that made up the material.

Data came from immunoSEQ multiplex PCR; TCRdb stores just in-frame clones and leaves some out. The sample comprises around 200,000 clones, about nine tenths of which are singletons, and roughly 2% rests with the top ten. Trimming removed 4 bases from V and 1 base from J; junction bases left unmatched: 6. This CDR3 spans 16 amino acids. CDR1 and CDR2 (germline): MNHEY, SVGEGT. This clonotype was sampled from a woman in her forties or fifties with acute or convalescent COVID-19. The rearrangement uses TRBV6-2 or TRBV6-3 and TRBJ1-5; the match to TRBD1 covers 8 bases. Sequencing was carried out using peripheral blood. CDR3 sequence: CASSFGQGASNQPQHF. The CDR3 DNA reads as TGTGCCAGCAGTTTCGGACAGGGAGCGAGCAATCAGCCCCAGCATTTT.